The TCR beta chain under discussion was sequenced for a study of OX40 agonist ivuxolimab in advanced cancers. At the level of the study: Patients enrolled in dose escalation were diagnosed with hepatocellular carcinoma, melanoma, renal cell or head and neck cancer.

CDR3 length: 14 amino acids. V lost 1 base to trimming and J lost 3 bases, with 9 bases between them. CDR1 SEHNR and CDR2 FQNEAQ come from the germline V gene (reference sequence). The protocol was immunoSEQ multiplex PCR, while the TCRdb copy is restricted to in-frame clones and leaves out a portion. The data contain about 40,000 clones, roughly 80% of them singletons. V gene TRBV7-9 combines with J gene TRBJ1-1; possible D gene TRBD1, 5 bases. This clonotype was sampled from an adult with an advanced solid tumor such as melanoma, head and neck, liver or kidney cancer. Sequenced here: CD4+ or CD8+ T cells sorted from blood, sampled in a trial of the OX40 agonist ivuxolimab. CDR3 sequence (DNA): TGTGCCAGCAGCTTAGGGGGCACGGACACTGAAGCTTTCTTT. Residues: CASSLGGTDTEAFF.